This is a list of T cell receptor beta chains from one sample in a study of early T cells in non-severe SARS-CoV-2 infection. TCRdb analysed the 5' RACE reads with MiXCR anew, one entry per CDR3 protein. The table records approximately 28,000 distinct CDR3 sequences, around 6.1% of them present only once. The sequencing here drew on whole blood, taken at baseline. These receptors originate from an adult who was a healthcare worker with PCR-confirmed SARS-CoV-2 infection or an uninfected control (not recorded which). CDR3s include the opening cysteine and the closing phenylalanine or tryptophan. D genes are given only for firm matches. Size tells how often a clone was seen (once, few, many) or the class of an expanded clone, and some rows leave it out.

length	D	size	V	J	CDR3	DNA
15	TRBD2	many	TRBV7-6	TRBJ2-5	CATNRVAGSQETQYF	TGTGCCACGAATAGGGTAGCGGGAAGTCAAGAGACCCAGTACTTC
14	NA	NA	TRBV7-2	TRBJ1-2	CASSLVRGDYGYTF	TGTGCCAGCAGCTTAGTTAGGGGGGACTATGGCTACACCTTC
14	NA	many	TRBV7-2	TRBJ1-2	CASSPRSGNYGYTF	TGTGCCAGCAGCCCGCGGTCGGGAAACTATGGCTACACCTTC
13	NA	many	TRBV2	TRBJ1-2	CAGKTGEGYGYTF	TGTGCCGGAAAGACAGGAGAAGGCTATGGCTACACCTTC
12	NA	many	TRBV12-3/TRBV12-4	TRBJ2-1	CASSPYKNEQFF	TGTGCCAGCAGTCCTTACAAGAATGAGCAGTTCTTC
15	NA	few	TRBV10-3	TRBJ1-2	CAISGMDAANYGYTF	TGTGCCATCAGTGGAATGGATGCAGCTAACTATGGCTACACCTTC
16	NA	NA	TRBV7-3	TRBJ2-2	CASSLSRLSGAGELFF	TGTGCCAGCAGCTTATCTAGGCTATCCGGGGCCGGGGAGCTGTTTTTT
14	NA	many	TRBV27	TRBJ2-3	CASSLQPLTDTQYF	TGTGCCAGCAGTTTACAGCCGCTGACAGATACGCAGTATTTT
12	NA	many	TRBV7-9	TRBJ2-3	CASSALTDTQYF	TGTGCCAGCAGCGCCCTCACAGATACGCAGTATTTT
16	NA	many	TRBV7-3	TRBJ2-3	CASSSTGMIGTDTQYF	TGTGCCAGCAGCTCTACAGGGATGATAGGCACAGATACGCAGTATTTT